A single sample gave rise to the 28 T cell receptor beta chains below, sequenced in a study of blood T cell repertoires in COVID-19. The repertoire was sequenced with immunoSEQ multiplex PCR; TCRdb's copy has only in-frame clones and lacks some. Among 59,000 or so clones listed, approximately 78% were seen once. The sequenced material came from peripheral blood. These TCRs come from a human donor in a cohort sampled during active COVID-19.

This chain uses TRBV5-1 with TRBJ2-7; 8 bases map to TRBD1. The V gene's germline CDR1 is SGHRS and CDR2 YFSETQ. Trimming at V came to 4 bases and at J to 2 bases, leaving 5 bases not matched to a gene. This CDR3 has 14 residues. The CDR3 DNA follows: TGCGCCAGCAGCCCCGGGACAGGTACCTACGAGCAGTACTTC. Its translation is CASSPGTGTYEQYF.

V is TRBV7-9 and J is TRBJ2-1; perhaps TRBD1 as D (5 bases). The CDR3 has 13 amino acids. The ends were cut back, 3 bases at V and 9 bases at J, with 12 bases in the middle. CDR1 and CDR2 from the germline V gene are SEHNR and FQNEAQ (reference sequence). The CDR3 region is CASSFSGRGEQFF. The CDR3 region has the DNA TGTGCCAGCAGCTTTTCGGGTAGGGGTGAGCAGTTCTTC. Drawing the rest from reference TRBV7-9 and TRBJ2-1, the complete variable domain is DTGVSQNPRHKITKRGQNVTFRCDPISEHNRLYWYRQTLGQGPEFLTYFQNEAQLEKSRLLSDRFSAERPKGSFSTLEIQRTEQGDSAMYLCASSFSGRGEQFFGPGTRLTVL.

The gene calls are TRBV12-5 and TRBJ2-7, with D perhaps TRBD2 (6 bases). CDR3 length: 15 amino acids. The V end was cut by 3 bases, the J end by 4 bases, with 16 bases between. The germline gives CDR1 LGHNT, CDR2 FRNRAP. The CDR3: CASGFRGGREYEQYV. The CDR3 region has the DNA TGTGCTAGTGGTTTCCGGGGAGGTAGGGAATACGAGCAGTACGTC.

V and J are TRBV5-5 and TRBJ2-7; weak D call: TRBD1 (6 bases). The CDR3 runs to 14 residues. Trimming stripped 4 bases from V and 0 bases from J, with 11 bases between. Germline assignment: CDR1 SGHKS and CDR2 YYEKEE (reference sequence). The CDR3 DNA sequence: TGTGCCAGCAGCCCGGACAGTCTCTCCTACGAGCAGTACTTC. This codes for CASSPDSLSYEQYF.

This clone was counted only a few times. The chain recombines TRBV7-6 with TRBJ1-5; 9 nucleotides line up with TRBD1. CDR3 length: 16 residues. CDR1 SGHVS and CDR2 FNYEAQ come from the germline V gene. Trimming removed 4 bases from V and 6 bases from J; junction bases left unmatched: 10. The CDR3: CASSSEQGAQGQPQHF. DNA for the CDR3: TGTGCCAGCAGCTCCGAACAGGGGGCACAGGGTCAGCCCCAGCATTTT.

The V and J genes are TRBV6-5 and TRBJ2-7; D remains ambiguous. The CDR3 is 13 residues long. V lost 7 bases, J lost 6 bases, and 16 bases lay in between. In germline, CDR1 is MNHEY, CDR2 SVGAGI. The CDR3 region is CASTAAMQGEQYF. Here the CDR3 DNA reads TGTGCCAGCACCGCGGCAATGCAAGGCGAGCAGTACTTC.

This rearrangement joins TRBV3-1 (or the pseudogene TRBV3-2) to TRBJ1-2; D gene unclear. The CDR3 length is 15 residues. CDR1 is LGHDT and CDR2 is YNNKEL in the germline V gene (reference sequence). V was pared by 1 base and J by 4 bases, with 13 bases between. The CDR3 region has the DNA TGTGCCAGCAGCCAAGGCCGCGTCTCTCCCTATGGCTACACCTTC. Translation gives CASSQGRVSPYGYTF.

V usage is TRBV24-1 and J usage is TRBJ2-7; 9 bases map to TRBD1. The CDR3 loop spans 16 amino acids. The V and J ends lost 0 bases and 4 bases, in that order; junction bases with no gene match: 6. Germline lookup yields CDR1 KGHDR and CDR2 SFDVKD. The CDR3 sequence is CATSDLAGQGPYEQYV. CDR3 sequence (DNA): TGTGCCACCAGTGATTTGGCGGGACAGGGCCCGTACGAGCAGTACGTC.

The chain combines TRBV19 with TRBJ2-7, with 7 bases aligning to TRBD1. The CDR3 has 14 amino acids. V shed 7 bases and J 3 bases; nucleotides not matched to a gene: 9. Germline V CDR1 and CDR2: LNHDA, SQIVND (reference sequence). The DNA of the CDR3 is TGTGCCAGTACCCCCGGGACAGCGCTCTACGAGCAGTACTTC. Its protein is CASTPGTALYEQYF.

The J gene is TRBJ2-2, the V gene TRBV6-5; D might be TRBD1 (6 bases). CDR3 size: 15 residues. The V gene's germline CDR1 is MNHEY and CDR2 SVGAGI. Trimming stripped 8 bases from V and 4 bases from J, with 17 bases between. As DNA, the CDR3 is TGTGCCAGCCTAAAGGGGGATTCAGGCACCGGGGAGCTGTTTTTT. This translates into CASLKGDSGTGELFF.

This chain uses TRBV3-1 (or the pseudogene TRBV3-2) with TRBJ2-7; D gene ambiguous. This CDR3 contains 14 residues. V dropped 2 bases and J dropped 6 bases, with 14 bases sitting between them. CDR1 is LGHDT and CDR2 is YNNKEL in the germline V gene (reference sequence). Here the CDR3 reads CASSQNFHSPEQYF. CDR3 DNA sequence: TGTGCCAGCAGCCAAAATTTTCACTCTCCCGAGCAGTACTTC.

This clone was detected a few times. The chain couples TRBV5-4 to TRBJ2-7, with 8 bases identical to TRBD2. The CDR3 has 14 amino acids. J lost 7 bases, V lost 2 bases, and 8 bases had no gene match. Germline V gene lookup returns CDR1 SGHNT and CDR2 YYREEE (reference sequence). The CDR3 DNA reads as TGTGCCAGCAGCTTCGACCGACGGGGGGGAGAGCAGTACTTC. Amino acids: CASSFDRRGGEQYF.

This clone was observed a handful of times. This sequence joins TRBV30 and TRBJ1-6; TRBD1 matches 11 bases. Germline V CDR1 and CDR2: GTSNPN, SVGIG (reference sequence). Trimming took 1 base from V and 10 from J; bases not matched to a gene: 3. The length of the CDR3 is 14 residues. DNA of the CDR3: TGTGCCTGGAGTGGGGACAGGGGGTTATCACCCCTCCACTTT. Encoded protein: CAWSGDRGLSPLHF.

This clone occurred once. This CDR3 is CAWSVQVPETQYF. CDR3 sequence (DNA): TGTGCCTGGAGTGTACAGGTGCCCGAGACCCAGTACTTC. This chain joins TRBV30 and TRBJ2-5; a possible D gene is TRBD1 (5 bases). Trimming pared 0 bases from V and 5 bases from J, leaving 10 bases between. The CDR3 has 13 amino acids. CDR1 is GTSNPN and CDR2 is SVGIG in the germline V gene (reference sequence). The entire variable domain, with the rest obtained from reference TRBV30 and TRBJ2-5, is as follows: SQTIHQWPATLVQPVGSPLSLECTVEGTSNPNLYWYRQAAGRGLQLLFYSVGIGQISSEVPQNLSASRPQDRQFILSSKKLLLSDSGFYLCAWSVQVPETQYFGPGTRLLVL.

CDR3 sequence (DNA): TGCGCCAGCAGCTTGGTTGCTAGCGGGGGCCTCACCGGGGAGCTGTTTTTT. This translates into CASSLVASGGLTGELFF. The chain couples TRBV5-1 to TRBJ2-2; 10 nucleotides line up with TRBD2. The ends lost 0 bases at V and 4 bases at J; junction bases unmatched: 6. Looked up from germline, CDR1 is SGHRS and CDR2 is YFSETQ. The CDR3 is made up of 17 amino acids. The whole variable domain, filled in from reference TRBV5-1 and TRBJ2-2, reads KAGVTQTPRYLIKTRGQQVTLSCSPISGHRSVSWYQQTPGQGLQFLFEYFSETQRNKGNFPGRFSGRQFSNSRSEMNVSTLELGDSALYLCASSLVASGGLTGELFFGEGSRLTVL.

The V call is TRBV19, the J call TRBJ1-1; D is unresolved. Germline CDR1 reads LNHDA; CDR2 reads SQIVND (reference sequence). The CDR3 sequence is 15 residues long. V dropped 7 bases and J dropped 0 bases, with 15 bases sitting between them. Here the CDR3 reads CASKALNEVNTEAFF. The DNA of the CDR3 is TGTGCCAGTAAGGCGCTTAATGAGGTGAACACTGAAGCTTTCTTT.

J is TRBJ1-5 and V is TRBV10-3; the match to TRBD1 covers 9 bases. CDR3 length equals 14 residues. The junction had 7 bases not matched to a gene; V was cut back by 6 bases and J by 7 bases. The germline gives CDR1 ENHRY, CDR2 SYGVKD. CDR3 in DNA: TGTGCCATCAGCTTGGGACAGGGAAACCAGCCCCAGCATTTT. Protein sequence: CAISLGQGNQPQHF.

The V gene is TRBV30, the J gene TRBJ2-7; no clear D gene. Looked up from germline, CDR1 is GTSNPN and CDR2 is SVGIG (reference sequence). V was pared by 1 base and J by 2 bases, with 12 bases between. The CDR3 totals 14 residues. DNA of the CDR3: TGTGCCTGGAGTGCGTCAGAACCAACCTACGAGCAGTACTTC. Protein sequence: CAWSASEPTYEQYF. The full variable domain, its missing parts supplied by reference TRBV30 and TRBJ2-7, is SQTIHQWPATLVQPVGSPLSLECTVEGTSNPNLYWYRQAAGRGLQLLFYSVGIGQISSEVPQNLSASRPQDRQFILSSKKLLLSDSGFYLCAWSASEPTYEQYFGPGTRLTVT.

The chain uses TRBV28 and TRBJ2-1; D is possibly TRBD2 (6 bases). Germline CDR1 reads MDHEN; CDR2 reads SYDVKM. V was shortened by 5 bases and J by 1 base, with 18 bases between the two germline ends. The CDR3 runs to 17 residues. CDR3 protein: CASSDPGGTTSYNEQFF. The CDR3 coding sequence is TGTGCCAGCAGTGACCCCGGGGGAACTACTTCCTACAATGAGCAGTTCTTC. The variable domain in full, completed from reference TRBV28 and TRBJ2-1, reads DVKVTQSSRYLVKRTGEKVFLECVQDMDHENMFWYRQDPGLGLRLIYFSYDVKMKEKGDIPEGYSVSREKKERFSLILESASTNQTSMYLCASSDPGGTTSYNEQFFGPGTRLTVL.

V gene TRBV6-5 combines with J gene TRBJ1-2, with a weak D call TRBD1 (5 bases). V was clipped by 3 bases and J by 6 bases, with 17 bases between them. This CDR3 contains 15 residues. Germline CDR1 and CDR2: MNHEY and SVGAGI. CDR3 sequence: CASSYLLGGGHGYTF. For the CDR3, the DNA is TGTGCCAGCAGTTATTTACTCGGGGGGGGACATGGCTACACCTTC.

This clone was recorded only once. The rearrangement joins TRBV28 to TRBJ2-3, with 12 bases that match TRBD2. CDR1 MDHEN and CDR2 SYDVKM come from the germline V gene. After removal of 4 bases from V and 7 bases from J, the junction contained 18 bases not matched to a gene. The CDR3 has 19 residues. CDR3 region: CASSWSRIGLAGGPNTQYF. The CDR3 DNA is TGTGCCAGCAGTTGGTCCCGCATAGGCCTAGCGGGGGGGCCAAATACGCAGTATTTT.

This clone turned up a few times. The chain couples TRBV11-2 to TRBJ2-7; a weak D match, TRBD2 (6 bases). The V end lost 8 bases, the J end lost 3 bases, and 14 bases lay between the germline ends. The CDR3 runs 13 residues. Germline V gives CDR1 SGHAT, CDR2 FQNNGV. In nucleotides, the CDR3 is TGTGCCAGCGCTACGGGGGATTACTACGAGCAGTACTTC. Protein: CASATGDYYEQYF.

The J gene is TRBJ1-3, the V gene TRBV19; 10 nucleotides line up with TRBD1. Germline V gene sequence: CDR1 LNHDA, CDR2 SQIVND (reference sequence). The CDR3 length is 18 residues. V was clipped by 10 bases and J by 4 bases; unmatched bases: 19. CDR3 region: CATKPGEGQGILGNTIYF. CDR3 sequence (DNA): TGTGCCACCAAGCCAGGGGAGGGACAGGGGATTCTCGGAAACACCATATATTTT. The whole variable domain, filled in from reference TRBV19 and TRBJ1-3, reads DGGITQSPKYLFRKEGQNVTLSCEQNLNHDAMYWYRQDPGQGLRLIYYSQIVNDFQKGDIAEGYSVSREKKESFPLTVTSAQKNPTAFYLCATKPGEGQGILGNTIYFGEGSWLTVV.

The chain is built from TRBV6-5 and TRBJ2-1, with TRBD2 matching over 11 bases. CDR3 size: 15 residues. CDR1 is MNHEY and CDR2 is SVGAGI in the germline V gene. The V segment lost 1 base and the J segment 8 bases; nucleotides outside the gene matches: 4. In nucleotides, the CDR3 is TGTGCCAGCAGTTACTTCACTAGCGGGGGTTATGAGCAGTTCTTC. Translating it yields CASSYFTSGGYEQFF.

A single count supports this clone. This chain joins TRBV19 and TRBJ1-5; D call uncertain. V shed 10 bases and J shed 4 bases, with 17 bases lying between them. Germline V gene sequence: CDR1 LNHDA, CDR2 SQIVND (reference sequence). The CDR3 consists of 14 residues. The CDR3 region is CATNSGVRNQPQHF. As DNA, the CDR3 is TGTGCCACCAATTCGGGAGTCCGGAATCAGCCCCAGCATTTT. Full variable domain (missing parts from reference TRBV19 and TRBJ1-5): DGGITQSPKYLFRKEGQNVTLSCEQNLNHDAMYWYRQDPGQGLRLIYYSQIVNDFQKGDIAEGYSVSREKKESFPLTVTSAQKNPTAFYLCATNSGVRNQPQHFGDGTRLSIL.

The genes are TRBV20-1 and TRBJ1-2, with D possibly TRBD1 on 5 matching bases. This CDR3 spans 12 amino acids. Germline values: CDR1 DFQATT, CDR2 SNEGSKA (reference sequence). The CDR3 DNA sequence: TGCAGGCCTAGTGGGGCCAACTATGGCTACACCTTC. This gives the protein CRPSGANYGYTF.

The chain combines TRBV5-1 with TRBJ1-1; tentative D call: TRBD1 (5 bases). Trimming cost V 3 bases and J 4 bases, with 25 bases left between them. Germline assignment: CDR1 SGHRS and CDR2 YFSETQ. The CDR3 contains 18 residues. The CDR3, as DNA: TGCGCCAGCAGCTCATCCTCTGGTGAGGTCGGGGGGACCACTGAAGCTTTCTTT. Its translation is CASSSSSGEVGGTTEAFF.

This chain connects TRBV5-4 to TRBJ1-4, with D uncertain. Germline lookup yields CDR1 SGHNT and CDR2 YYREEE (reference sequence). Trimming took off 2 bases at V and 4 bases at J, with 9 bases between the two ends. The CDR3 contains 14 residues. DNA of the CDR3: TGTGCCAGCAGCTTAGAGCCCCATAATGAAAAACTGTTTTTT. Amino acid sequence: CASSLEPHNEKLFF.